The present T cell receptor (beta chain) was sequenced within a study of control samples from healthy donors and cancer patients. Clones were sequenced by immunoSEQ multiplex PCR, and TCRdb holds only the in-frame ones, with some missing. The table lists 130,000 to 150,000 clones, less than 90% of them singletons. The V segment lost 6 bases and the J segment 0 bases; nucleotides outside the gene matches: 9. Germline CDR1 reads SEHNR; CDR2 reads FQNEAQ (reference sequence). This CDR3 has 16 amino acids. The sequence came from a woman aged 30 to 39 in good health. The chain links TRBV7-9 to TRBJ1-1; 8 positions match TRBD1. The sample was blood. CDR3 in DNA: TGTGCCAGCAGTTATACCGGGACAGGTATGAACACTGAAGCTTTCTTT. Its translation: CASSYTGTGMNTEAFF.